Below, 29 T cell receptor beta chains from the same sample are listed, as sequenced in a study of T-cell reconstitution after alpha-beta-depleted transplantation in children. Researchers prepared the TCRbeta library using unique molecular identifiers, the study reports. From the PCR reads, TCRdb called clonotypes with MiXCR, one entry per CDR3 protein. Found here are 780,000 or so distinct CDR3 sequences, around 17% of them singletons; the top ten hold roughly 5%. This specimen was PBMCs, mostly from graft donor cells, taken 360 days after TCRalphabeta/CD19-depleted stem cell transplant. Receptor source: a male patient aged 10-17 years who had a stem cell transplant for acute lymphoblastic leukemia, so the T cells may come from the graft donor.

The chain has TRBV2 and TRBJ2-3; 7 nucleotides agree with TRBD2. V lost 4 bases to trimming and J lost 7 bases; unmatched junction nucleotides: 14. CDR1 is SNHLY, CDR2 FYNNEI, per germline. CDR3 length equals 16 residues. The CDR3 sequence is CASSVRRREFGNTQYF. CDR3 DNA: TGTGCCAGCAGTGTCCGGAGGCGGGAGTTCGGGAATACGCAGTATTTT.

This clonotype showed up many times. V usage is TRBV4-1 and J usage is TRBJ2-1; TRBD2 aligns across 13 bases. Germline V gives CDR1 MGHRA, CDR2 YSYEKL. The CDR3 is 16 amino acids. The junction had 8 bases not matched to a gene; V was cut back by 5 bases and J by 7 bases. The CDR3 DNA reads TGCGCCAGCAGCTTCAGGACTAGCGGGAGTAGGAATGAGCAGTTCTTC. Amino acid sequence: CASSFRTSGSRNEQFF.

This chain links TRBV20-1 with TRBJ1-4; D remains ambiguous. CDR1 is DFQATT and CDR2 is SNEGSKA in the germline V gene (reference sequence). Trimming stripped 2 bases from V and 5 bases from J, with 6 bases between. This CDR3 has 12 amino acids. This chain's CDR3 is CSARSVNEKLFF. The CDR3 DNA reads TGCAGTGCTAGATCGGTCAATGAAAAACTGTTTTTT.

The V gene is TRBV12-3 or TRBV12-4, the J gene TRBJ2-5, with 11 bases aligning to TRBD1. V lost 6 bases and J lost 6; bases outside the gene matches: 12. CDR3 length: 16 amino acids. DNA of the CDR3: TGTGCCAGCAGCCCAAGGACAGGGGGCAGTGGGAAGACCCAGTACTTC. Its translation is CASSPRTGGSGKTQYF.

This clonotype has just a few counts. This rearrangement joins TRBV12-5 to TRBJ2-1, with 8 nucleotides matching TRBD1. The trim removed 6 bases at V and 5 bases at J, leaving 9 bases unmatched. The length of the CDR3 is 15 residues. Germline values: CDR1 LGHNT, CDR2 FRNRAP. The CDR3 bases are TGTGCTAGTGGCTTCAGGGGGCATAAGCACAATGAGCAGTTCTTC. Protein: CASGFRGHKHNEQFF.

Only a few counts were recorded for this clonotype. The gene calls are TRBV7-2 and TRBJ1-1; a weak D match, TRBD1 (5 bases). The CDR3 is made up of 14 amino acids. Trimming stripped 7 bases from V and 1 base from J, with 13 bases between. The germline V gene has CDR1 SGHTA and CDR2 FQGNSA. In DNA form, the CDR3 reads TGTGCCAGCACCCTAGGGGCTGGGAACACTGAAGCTTTCTTT. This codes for CASTLGAGNTEAFF. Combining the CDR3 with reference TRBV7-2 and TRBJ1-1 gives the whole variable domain GAGVSQSPSNKVTEKGKDVELRCDPISGHTALYWYRQSLGQGLEFLIYFQGNSAPDKSGLPSDRFSAERTGGSVSTLTIQRTQQEDSAVYLCASTLGAGNTEAFFGQGTRLTVV.

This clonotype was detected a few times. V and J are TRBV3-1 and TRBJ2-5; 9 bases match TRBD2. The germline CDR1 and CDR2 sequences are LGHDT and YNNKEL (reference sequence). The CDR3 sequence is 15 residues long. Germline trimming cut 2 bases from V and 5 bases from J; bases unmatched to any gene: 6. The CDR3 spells CASSQRPSGTETQYF. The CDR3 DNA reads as TGTGCCAGCAGCCAACGACCTAGCGGGACGGAGACCCAGTACTTC.

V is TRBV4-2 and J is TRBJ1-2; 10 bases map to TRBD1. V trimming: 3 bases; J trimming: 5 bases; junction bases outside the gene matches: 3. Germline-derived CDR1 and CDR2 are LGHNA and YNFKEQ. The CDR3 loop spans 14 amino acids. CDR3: CASSQPGQGYGYTF. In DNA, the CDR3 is TGTGCCAGCAGCCAGCCGGGACAGGGGTATGGCTACACCTTC.

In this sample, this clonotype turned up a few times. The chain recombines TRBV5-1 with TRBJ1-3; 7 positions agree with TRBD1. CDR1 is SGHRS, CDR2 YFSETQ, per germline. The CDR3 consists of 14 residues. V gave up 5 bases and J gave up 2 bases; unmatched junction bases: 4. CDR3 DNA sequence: TGCGCCAGCAGAACAGGGGCGACTGGAAACACCATATATTTT. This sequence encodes CASRTGATGNTIYF.

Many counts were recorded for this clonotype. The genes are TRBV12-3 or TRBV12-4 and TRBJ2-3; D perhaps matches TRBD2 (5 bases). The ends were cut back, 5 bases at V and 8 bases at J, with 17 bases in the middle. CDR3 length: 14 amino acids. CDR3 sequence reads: CASSPEGRGATQYF. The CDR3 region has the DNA TGTGCCAGCAGTCCTGAGGGTCGGGGAGCTACGCAGTATTTT.

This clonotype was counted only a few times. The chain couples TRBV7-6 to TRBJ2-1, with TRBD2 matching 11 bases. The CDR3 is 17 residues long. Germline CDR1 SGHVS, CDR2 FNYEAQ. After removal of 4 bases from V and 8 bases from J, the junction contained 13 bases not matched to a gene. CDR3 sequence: CASSSTDLAGGKYEQFF. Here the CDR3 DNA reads TGTGCCAGCAGCTCGACCGACCTAGCGGGGGGAAAGTATGAGCAGTTCTTC.

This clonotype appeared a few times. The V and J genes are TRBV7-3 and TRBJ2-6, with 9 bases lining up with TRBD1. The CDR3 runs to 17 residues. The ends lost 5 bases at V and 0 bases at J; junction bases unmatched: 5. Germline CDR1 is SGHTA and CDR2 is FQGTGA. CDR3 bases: TGTGCCAGCAGCGGGATGACAGGGGGCTCTGGGGCCAACGTCCTGACTTTC. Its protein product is CASSGMTGGSGANVLTF.

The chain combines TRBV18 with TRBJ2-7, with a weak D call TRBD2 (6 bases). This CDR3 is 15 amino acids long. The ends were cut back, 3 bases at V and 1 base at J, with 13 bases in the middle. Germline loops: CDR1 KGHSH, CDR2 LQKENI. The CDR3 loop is CASSPIGDFSYEQYF. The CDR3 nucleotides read TGTGCCAGCTCACCCATCGGGGACTTTTCCTACGAGCAGTACTTC.

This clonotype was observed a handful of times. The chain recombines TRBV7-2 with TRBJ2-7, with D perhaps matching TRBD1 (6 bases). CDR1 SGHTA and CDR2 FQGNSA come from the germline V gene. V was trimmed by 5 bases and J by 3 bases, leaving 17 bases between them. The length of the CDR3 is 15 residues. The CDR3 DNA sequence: TGTGCCAGCAGCCTCCGTGTTGTCAGGGGCTACGAGCAGTACTTC. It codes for CASSLRVVRGYEQYF.

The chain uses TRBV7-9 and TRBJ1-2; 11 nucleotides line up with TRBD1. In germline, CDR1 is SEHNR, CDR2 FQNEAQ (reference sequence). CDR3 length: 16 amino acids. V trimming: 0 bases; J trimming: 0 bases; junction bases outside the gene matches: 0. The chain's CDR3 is CASSLADRGPNYGYTF. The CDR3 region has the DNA TGTGCCAGCAGCTTAGCGGACAGGGGGCCTAACTATGGCTACACCTTC.

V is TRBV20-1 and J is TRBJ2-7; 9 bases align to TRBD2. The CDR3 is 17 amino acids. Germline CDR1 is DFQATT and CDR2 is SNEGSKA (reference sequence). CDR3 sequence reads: CCARRLQEGLAVYEQYF. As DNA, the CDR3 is TGCTGCGCTAGGCGATTACAGGAGGGACTAGCAGTCTACGAGCAGTACTTC.

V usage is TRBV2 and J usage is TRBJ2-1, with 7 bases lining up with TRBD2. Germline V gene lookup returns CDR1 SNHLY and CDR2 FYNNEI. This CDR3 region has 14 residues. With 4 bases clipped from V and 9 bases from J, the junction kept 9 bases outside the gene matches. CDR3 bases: TGTGCCAGCAGTGCTAGCGGTCCCGTAGGTGAGCAGTTCTTC. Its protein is CASSASGPVGEQFF. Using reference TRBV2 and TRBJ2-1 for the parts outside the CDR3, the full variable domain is EPEVTQTPSHQVTQMGQEVILRCVPISNHLYFYWYRQILGQKVEFLVSFYNNEISEKSEIFDDQFSVERPDGSNFTLKIRSTKLEDSAMYFCASSASGPVGEQFFGPGTRLTVL.

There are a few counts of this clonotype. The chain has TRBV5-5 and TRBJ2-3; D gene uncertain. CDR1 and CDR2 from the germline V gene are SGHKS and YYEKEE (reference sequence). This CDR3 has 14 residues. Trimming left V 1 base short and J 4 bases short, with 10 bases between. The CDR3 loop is CASSLTSWADTQYF. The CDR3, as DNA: TGTGCCAGCAGCTTGACCTCTTGGGCAGATACGCAGTATTTT. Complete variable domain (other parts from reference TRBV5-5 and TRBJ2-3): DAGVTQSPTHLIKTRGQQVTLRCSPISGHKSVSWYQQVLGQGPQFIFQYYEKEERGRGNFPDRFSARQFPNYSSELNVNALLLGDSALYLCASSLTSWADTQYFGPGTRLTVL.

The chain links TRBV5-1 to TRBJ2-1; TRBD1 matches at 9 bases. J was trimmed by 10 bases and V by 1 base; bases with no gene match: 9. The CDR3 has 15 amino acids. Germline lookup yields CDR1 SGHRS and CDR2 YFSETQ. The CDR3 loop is CASSLNRGPLGEQFF. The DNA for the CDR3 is TGCGCCAGCAGCTTGAACAGGGGGCCCCTCGGCGAGCAGTTCTTC.

Here the CDR3 DNA reads TGTGCCAGCAGCTTGTGGGACAGACAATCCTACGAGCAGTACTTC. Protein product: CASSLWDRQSYEQYF. The chain combines TRBV7-9 with TRBJ2-7; 7 bases line up with TRBD1. V dropped 3 bases and J dropped 1; count of bases not matched to a gene: 6. The V gene's germline CDR1 is SEHNR and CDR2 FQNEAQ (reference sequence). The CDR3 runs 15 residues. Drawing the rest from reference TRBV7-9 and TRBJ2-7, the complete variable domain is DTGVSQNPRHKITKRGQNVTFRCDPISEHNRLYWYRQTLGQGPEFLTYFQNEAQLEKSRLLSDRFSAERPKGSFSTLEIQRTEQGDSAMYLCASSLWDRQSYEQYFGPGTRLTVT.

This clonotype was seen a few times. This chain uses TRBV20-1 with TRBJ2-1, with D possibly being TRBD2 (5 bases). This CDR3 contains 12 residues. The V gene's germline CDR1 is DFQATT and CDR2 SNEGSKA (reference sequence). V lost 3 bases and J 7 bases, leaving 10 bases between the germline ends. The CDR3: CSARAGLNEQFF. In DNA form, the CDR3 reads TGCAGTGCTAGGGCGGGCCTAAATGAGCAGTTCTTC.

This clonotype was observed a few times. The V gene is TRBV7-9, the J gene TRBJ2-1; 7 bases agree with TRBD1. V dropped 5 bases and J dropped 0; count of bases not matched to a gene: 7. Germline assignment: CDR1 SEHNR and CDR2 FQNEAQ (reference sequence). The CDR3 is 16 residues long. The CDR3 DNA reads TGTGCCAGCAGCGCCTTGACAGGGAGCTCCTACAATGAGCAGTTCTTC. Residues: CASSALTGSSYNEQFF.

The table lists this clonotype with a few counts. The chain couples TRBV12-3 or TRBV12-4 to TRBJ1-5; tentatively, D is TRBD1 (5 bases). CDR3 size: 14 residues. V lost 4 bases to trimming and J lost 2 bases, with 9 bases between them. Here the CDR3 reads CASSSGDGNQPQHF. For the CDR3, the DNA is TGTGCCAGCAGTTCCGGGGACGGCAATCAGCCCCAGCATTTT.

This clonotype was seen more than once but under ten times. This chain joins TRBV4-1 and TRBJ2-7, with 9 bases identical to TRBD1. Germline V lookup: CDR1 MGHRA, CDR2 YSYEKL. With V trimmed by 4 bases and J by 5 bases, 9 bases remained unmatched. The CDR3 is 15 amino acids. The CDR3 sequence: CASSRGQGKGHEQYF. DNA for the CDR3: TGCGCCAGCAGCCGCGGACAGGGGAAAGGCCACGAGCAGTACTTC.

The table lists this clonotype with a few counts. CDR3 sequence: CASSGSGTSGILTYEQYF. CDR3 nucleotide sequence: TGCGCCAGCAGCGGCTCCGGGACTAGCGGGATCCTGACCTACGAGCAGTACTTC. V gene TRBV5-1 combines with J gene TRBJ2-7; 13 bases align to TRBD2. The germline V gene encodes CDR1 SGHRS and CDR2 YFSETQ. Losses at the gene ends were 4 bases for V and 2 bases for J; bases not matched to a gene: 12. There are 18 residues in the CDR3.

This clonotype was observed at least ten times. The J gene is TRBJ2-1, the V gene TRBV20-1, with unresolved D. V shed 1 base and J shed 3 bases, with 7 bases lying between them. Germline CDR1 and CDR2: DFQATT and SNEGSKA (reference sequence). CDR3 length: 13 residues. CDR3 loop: CSARATDYNEQFF. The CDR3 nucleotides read TGCAGTGCTAGAGCTACAGACTACAATGAGCAGTTCTTC.

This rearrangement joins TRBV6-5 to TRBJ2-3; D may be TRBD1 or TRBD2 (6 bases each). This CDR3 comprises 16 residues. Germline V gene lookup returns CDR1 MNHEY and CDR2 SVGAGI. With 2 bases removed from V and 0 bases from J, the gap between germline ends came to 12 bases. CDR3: CASSYERGVSTDTQYF. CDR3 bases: TGTGCCAGCAGTTACGAAAGGGGGGTCAGCACAGATACGCAGTATTTT.

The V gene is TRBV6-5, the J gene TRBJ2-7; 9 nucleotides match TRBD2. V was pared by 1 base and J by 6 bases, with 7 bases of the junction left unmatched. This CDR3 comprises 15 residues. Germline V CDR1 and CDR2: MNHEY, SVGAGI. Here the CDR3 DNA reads TGTGCCAGCAGTTACTATCCACTAGCGGGTACCGAGCAGTACTTC. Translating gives CASSYYPLAGTEQYF.

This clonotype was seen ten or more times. CDR3 in DNA: TGTGCCAGCAGCGAATTTGGTGTAGGGAAAGAGACCCAGTACTTC. Protein sequence: CASSEFGVGKETQYF. The chain recombines TRBV7-9 with TRBJ2-5; no firm D call. The germline CDR1 and CDR2 sequences are SEHNR and FQNEAQ (reference sequence). V was shortened by 5 bases and J by 3 bases, with 16 bases between the two germline ends. The CDR3 totals 15 residues.